Listed below are T cell receptor beta chains from one sample, sequenced in a study of cytomegalovirus exposure and HLA in healthy donors. Data came from immunoSEQ multiplex PCR; TCRdb stores just in-frame clones and leaves some out. The sample records tens of thousands of clones, 78% being singletons. Sequenced: PBMCs. These TCRs come from a male donor in good health and CMV-seropositive. Each CDR3 is given with its conserved first and last residue. Each record gives: D gene, CDR3 length, V gene, J gene, clone size, CDR3 protein, CDR3 DNA. D genes are given only for firm matches. Some rows have no size entry. The others give once, few or many, or a class for an expanded clone.

>NA|13|TRBV6-5|TRBJ2-7|NA
CASSYGTSYEQYF
TGTGCCAGCAGTTACGGGACTTCCTACGAGCAGTACTTC
>TRBD1|16|TRBV28|TRBJ1-4|once
CASSLLSWDRNEKLFF
TGTGCCAGCAGTTTACTTAGTTGGGACAGAAATGAAAAACTGTTTTTT
>NA|16|TRBV9|TRBJ1-3|NA
CASSVGAYDAGNTIYF
TGTGCCAGCAGCGTAGGAGCGTACGACGCGGGAAACACCATATATTTT
>NA|15|TRBV6-1|TRBJ1-1|NA
CASSDPRGGNIEAFF
TGTGCCAGCAGTGACCCCAGGGGTGGGAACATTGAAGCTTTCTTT
>NA|14|TRBV4-1|TRBJ1-1|few
CASSQVPGHQEAFF
TGCGCCAGCAGCCAAGTGCCGGGACACCAAGAAGCTTTCTTT
>NA|15|TRBV7-9|TRBJ2-3|NA
CASQTWGGATDTQYF
TGTGCCAGCCAGACCTGGGGGGGGGCCACAGATACGCAGTATTTT
>NA|15|TRBV27|TRBJ1-5|NA
CASSLTGSSNQPQHF
TGTGCCAGCAGTCTAACAGGGAGCAGCAATCAGCCCCAGCATTTT
>NA|16|TRBV5-6|TRBJ1-3|NA
CASSFMEGTSGNTIYF
TGTGCCAGCAGCTTCATGGAGGGGACTTCGGGAAACACCATATATTTT
>TRBD1|14|TRBV19|TRBJ2-5|once
CASSDRGQGETQYF
TGTGCCAGCTCGGACAGGGGGCAGGGAGAGACCCAGTACTTC
>TRBD1|15|TRBV9|TRBJ1-5|NA
CASSTTGASNQPQHF
TGTGCCAGCAGCACTACAGGGGCTAGCAATCAGCCCCAGCATTTT
>TRBD2|16|TRBV7-2|TRBJ2-1|NA
CASTWARGTSYNEQFF
TGTGCCAGTACGTGGGCGCGGGGGACCTCCTACAATGAGCAGTTCTTC
>TRBD2|17|TRBV9|TRBJ2-1|NA
CASSVVGGGAELDEQFF
TGTGCCAGCAGCGTAGTTGGCGGGGGGGCAGAGTTGGATGAGCAGTTCTTC
>TRBD1|16|TRBV4-2|TRBJ1-5|once
CASSQEGQSRNQPQHF
TGTGCCAGCAGCCAAGAGGGACAGAGCCGGAATCAGCCCCAGCATTTT
>NA|13|TRBV6-1|TRBJ1-1|few
CASKGLEDTEAFF
TGTGCCAGCAAGGGACTTGAGGACACTGAAGCTTTCTTT
>TRBD1|14|TRBV19|TRBJ1-5|NA
CASSPGQGVQPQHF
TGTGCCAGTAGCCCGGGACAGGGGGTTCAGCCCCAGCATTTT
>NA|15|TRBV6-1|TRBJ2-7|NA
CASIFLRGGSYEQYF
TGTGCCAGCATCTTCCTGCGAGGCGGATCCTACGAGCAGTACTTC
>NA|15|TRBV4-1|TRBJ1-2|few
CASSQAPGVAYGYTF
TGCGCCAGCAGCCAAGCCCCGGGGGTGGCCTATGGCTACACCTTC
>NA|14|TRBV4-3|TRBJ2-7|NA
CASSQVGQGGEQYF
TGCGCCAGCAGCCAAGTAGGGCAGGGAGGCGAGCAGTACTTC
>TRBD1|13|TRBV19|TRBJ2-3|NA
CASSDRAHDTQYF
TGTGCCAGTAGTGACAGGGCGCACGATACGCAGTATTTT
>TRBD2|15|TRBV11-2|TRBJ2-2|NA
CASSLGLAGFAELFF
TGTGCCAGCAGCTTAGGACTAGCGGGATTTGCGGAGCTGTTTTTT
>TRBD2|15|TRBV10-3|TRBJ2-1|NA
CAISDLAGGNNEQFF
TGTGCCATCAGCGACCTAGCGGGGGGGAACAATGAGCAGTTCTTC
>TRBD2|16|TRBV15|TRBJ2-2|NA
CATSSPLAANTGELFF
TGTGCCACCAGCAGCCCCCTAGCGGCGAACACCGGGGAGCTGTTTTTT
>NA|16|TRBV9|TRBJ2-1|NA
CASSVDALTFFNEQFF
TGTGCCAGCAGCGTAGACGCCCTTACTTTTTTCAATGAGCAGTTCTTC
>NA|15|TRBV5-6|TRBJ2-1|once
CASSLGGVVYNEQFF
TGTGCCAGCAGCTTGGGGGGGGTCGTCTACAATGAGCAGTTCTTC
>NA|13|TRBV27|TRBJ2-1|NA
CASSPQGYNEQFF
TGTGCCAGCAGTCCTCAGGGTTACAATGAGCAGTTCTTC
>NA|13|TRBV27|TRBJ2-7|NA
CASSPTAGYEQYF
TGTGCCAGCAGTCCAACGGCCGGGTACGAGCAGTACTTC
>TRBD2|20|TRBV7-8|TRBJ2-1|NA
CASSLAGGLAGVRSYNEQFF
TGTGCCAGCAGCCTTGCGGGGGGACTAGCGGGAGTCCGATCCTACAATGAGCAGTTCTTC
>NA|13|TRBV7-3|TRBJ2-3|NA
CASMRDSTDTQYF
TGTGCCAGCATGCGGGATAGCACAGATACGCAGTATTTT
>TRBD1|15|TRBV19|TRBJ2-7|NA
CASSIVFGTVYEQYF
TGTGCCAGTAGTATAGTGTTTGGGACAGTCTACGAGCAGTACTTC
>TRBD1|13|TRBV7-9|TRBJ1-1|once
CASSSQGAPEAFF
TGTGCCAGCAGCTCACAGGGGGCACCTGAAGCTTTCTTT
>NA|16|TRBV5-5|TRBJ1-5|NA
CASSWLDTTANQPQHF
TGTGCCAGCAGCTGGCTTGATACCACAGCCAATCAGCCCCAGCATTTT
>TRBD2|16|TRBV27|TRBJ2-3|NA
CASRAGGLAGTDTQYF
TGTGCCAGCAGAGCGGGGGGACTAGCGGGAACAGATACGCAGTATTTT
>NA|13|TRBV7-9|TRBJ1-5|NA
CASSLEGGQPQHF
TGTGCCAGCAGCTTAGAGGGAGGGCAGCCCCAGCATTTT
>TRBD1|16|TRBV6-5|TRBJ1-4|few
CASSYLQGQGGEKLFF
TGTGCCAGCAGTTACCTCCAGGGACAGGGGGGAGAAAAACTGTTTTTT
>NA|16|TRBV4-2|TRBJ2-1|few
CASSQTAGQPYNEQFF
TGTGCCAGCAGCCAAACAGCGGGCCAACCCTACAATGAGCAGTTCTTC
>NA|14|TRBV27|TRBJ1-1|few
CASWALTGDTEAFF
TGTGCCAGCTGGGCCCTTACGGGGGACACTGAAGCTTTCTTT
>NA|13|TRBV5-4|TRBJ2-5|NA
CASSSRSQETQYF
TGTGCCAGCAGCTCCCGGAGCCAAGAGACCCAGTACTTC
>TRBD1|16|TRBV7-8|TRBJ2-6|NA
CASSLTGGAGANVLTF
TGTGCCAGCAGCTTAACAGGGGGCGCTGGGGCCAACGTCCTAACTTTC
>TRBD2|19|TRBV7-3|TRBJ2-1|NA
CASSLTASGGAEYYNEQFF
TGTGCCAGCAGCTTAACTGCTAGCGGGGGGGCTGAATACTACAATGAGCAGTTCTTC
>TRBD1|13|TRBV6-5|TRBJ1-2|few
CASSPTGAYGYTF
TGTGCCAGCAGTCCTACAGGGGCCTATGGCTACACCTTC
>TRBD1|15|TRBV28|TRBJ2-1|NA
CASSSVQGAQGEQFF
TGTGCCAGCAGTTCAGTACAGGGGGCGCAAGGTGAGCAGTTCTTC
>NA|15|TRBV18|TRBJ2-7|NA
CASSPGRGSSYEQYF
TGTGCCAGCTCACCAGGCAGGGGTAGCTCCTACGAGCAGTACTTC
>TRBD1|14|TRBV5-1|TRBJ2-5|NA
CASSLGQGQETQYF
TGCGCCAGCAGCTTGGGACAGGGCCAAGAGACCCAGTACTTC
>TRBD1|15|TRBV9|TRBJ2-5|NA
CASSVVGGTGETQYF
TGTGCCAGCAGCGTAGTTGGTGGGACAGGGGAGACCCAGTACTTC
>TRBD1|14|TRBV18|TRBJ1-2|NA
CASHPGTDNYGYTF
TGTGCCAGCCACCCCGGGACAGATAACTATGGCTACACCTTC
>TRBD2|17|TRBV28|TRBJ2-5|NA
CASSLLGLAGVEETQYF
TGTGCCAGCAGTTTATTGGGACTAGCGGGAGTGGAAGAGACCCAGTACTTC
>TRBD1|15|TRBV4-1|TRBJ2-7|few
CASSQDLGQGYEQYF
TGCGCCAGCAGCCAAGATCTGGGACAGGGCTACGAGCAGTACTTC
>TRBD1|16|TRBV7-3|TRBJ1-2|NA
CASSRSAGGYDYGYTF
TGTGCCAGCAGCAGAAGTGCAGGGGGCTACGACTATGGCTACACCTTC
>TRBD2|15|TRBV7-9|TRBJ2-1|NA
CASSPPGGPYNEQFF
TGTGCCAGCAGCCCGCCGGGGGGGCCCTACAATGAGCAGTTCTTC
>NA|12|TRBV7-3|TRBJ2-7|NA
CASSYQGGNKYF
TGTGCCAGCAGTTACCAGGGTGGTAATAAGTACTTC
>NA|14|TRBV7-2|TRBJ2-7|NA
CASSSGAATYEQYF
TGTGCCAGCAGCTCGGGAGCGGCCACCTACGAGCAGTACTTC
>NA|15|TRBV18|TRBJ2-6|NA
CASSVRSSGANVLTF
TGTGCCAGCTCGGTCAGAAGCTCTGGGGCCAACGTCCTGACTTTC